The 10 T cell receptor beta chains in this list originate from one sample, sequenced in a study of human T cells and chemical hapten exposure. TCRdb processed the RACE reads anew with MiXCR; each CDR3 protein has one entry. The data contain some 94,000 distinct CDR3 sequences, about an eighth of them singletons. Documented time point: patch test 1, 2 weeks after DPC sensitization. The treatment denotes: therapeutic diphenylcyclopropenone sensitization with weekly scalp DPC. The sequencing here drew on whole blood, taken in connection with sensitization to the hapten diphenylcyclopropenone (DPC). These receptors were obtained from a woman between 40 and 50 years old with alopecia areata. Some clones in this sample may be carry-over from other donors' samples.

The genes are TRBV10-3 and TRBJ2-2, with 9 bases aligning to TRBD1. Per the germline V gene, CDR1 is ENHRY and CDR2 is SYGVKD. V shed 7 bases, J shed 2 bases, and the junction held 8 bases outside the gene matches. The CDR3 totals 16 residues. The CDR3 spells CAINPTGQGNTGELFF. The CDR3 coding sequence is TGTGCCATCAACCCTACGGGACAGGGCAACACCGGGGAGCTGTTTTTT.

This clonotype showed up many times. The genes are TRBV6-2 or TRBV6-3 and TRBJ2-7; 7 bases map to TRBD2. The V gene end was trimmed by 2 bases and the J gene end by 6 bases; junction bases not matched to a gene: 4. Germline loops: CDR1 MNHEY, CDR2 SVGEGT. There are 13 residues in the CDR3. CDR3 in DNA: TGTGCCAGCAGTTACCGGGGGGTGGGCGAGCAGTACTTC. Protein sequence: CASSYRGVGEQYF.

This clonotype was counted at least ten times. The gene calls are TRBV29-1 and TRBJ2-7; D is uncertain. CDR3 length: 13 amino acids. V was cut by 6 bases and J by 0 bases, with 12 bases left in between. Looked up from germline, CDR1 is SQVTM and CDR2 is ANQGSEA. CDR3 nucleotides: TGCAGCGTCGCGACTCCGACCTCCTACGAGCAGTACTTC. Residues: CSVATPTSYEQYF.

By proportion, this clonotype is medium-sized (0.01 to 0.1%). The CDR3 reads CASSQDGVFCYGYTF. In DNA form, the CDR3 reads TGTGCCAGCAGCCAAGACGGGGTATTCTGCTATGGCTACACCTTC. The rearrangement uses TRBV3-2 and TRBJ1-2. TRBV3-2 is described as a pseudogene. The CDR3 has 15 residues.

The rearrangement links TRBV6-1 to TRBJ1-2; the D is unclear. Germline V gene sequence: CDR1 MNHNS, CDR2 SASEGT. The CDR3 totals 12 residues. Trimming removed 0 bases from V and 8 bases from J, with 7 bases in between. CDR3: CASSEAAPGYTF. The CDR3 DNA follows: TGTGCCAGCAGTGAAGCGGCCCCCGGCTACACCTTC.

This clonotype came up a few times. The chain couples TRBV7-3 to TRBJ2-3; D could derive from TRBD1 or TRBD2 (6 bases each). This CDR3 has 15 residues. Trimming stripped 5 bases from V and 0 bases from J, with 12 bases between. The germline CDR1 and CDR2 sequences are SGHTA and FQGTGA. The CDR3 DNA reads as TGTGCCAGCAGCCCGCAGGGGACTAGCACAGATACGCAGTATTTT. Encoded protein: CASSPQGTSTDTQYF.

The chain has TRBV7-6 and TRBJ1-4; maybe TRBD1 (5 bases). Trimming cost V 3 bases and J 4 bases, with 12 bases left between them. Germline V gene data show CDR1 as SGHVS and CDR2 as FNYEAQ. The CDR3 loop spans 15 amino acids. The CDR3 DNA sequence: TGTGCCAGCAGCTTGGGCGGGACGGTTAATGAAAAACTGTTTTTT. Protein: CASSLGGTVNEKLFF.

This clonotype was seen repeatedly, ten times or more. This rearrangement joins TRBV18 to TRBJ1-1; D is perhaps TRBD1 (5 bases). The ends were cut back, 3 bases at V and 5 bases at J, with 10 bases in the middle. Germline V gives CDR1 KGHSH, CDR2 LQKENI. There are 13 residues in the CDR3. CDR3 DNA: TGTGCCAGCTCACCCCCGGGGGGGACTGAAGCTTTCTTT. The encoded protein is CASSPPGGTEAFF.

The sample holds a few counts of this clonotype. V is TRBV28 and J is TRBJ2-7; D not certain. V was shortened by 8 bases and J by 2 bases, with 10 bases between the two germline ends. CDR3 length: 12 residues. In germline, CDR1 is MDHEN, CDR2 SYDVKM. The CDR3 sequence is CASASPPYEQYF. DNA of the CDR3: TGTGCCAGCGCGTCACCCCCCTACGAGCAGTACTTC.

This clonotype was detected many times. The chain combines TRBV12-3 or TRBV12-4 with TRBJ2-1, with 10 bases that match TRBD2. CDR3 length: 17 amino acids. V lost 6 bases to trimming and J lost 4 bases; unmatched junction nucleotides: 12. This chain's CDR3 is CASRIAGGTPGYNEQFF. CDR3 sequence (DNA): TGTGCCAGCAGGATAGCGGGAGGCACCCCGGGGTACAATGAGCAGTTCTTC.